This T cell receptor beta chain was observed in a study of cytomegalovirus exposure and HLA in healthy donors. Study details: Earlier work reported around 110 million unique TCR beta sequences from 150 million to 200 million T cells.

Whole-study results and caveats: Later analysis placed DRB1 highest and HLA-C lowest in TCR association rates, which differed by HLA locus. TCR beta sequences numbering 15,000 to 20,000 were associated with HLA alleles at 0.05 false discovery rate in a later analysis. Rare sequences made up most TCRs, while some public TCRs were found in many donors.

Of note for this clone: Its target is unknown.

Germline CDR1 reads SGHNT; CDR2 reads YYREEE (reference sequence). CDR3 size: 14 residues. V was pared by 2 bases and J by 2 bases, with 7 bases between. PCR used 60 Vbeta primers and 13 Jbeta primers. Assay used: immunoSEQ multiplex PCR; TCRdb lists only in-frame clones, some missing. This table holds about 130,000 clones, around 78% found once. Sequencing used PBMCs. The chain combines TRBV5-4 with TRBJ2-2; perhaps TRBD1 as D (6 bases). This receptor was identified in a middle-aged man in good health and CMV-seronegative. As DNA, the CDR3 is TGTGCCAGCAGCTTACAGGGTAACACCGGGGAGCTGTTTTTT. This sequence encodes CASSLQGNTGELFF.